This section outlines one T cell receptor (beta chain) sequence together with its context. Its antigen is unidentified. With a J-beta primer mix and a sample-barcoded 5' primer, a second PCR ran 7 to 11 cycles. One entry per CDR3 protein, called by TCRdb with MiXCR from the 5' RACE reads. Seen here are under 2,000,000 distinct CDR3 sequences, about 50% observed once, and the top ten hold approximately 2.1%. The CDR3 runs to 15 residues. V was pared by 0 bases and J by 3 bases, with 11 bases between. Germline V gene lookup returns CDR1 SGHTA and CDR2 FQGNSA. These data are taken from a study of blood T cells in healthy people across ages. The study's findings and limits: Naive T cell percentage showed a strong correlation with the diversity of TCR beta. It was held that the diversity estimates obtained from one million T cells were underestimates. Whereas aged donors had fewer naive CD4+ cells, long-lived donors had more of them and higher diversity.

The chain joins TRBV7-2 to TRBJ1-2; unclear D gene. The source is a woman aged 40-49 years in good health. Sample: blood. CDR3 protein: CASSLACGKDYGYTF. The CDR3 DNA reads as TGTGCCAGCAGCTTAGCGTGCGGGAAGGACTATGGCTACACCTTC.